This T cell receptor beta chain is from a study of blood T cell repertoires in COVID-19. About the research overall: Both acute and convalescent COVID-19 samples were obtained from the United States, Italy and Spain.

Participant ages covered roughly 18 to 89 years across about two dozen US areas. Participant-reported clinical history was the basis for cohort assignment. Between the trimmed V and J ends, which lost 2 bases and 2 bases, there was a span of 5 bases. CDR1 is MNHEY and CDR2 is SVGAGI in the germline V gene. The CDR3 loop spans 13 amino acids. Data came from immunoSEQ multiplex PCR; TCRdb stores just in-frame clones and leaves some out. The repertoire has fewer than 400,000 clones, 85% to 95% of them found once; the top ten carry roughly 3.9%. This chain joins TRBV6-5 and TRBJ2-3, with D uncertain. The clonotype was recovered from a woman in her thirties who had been exposed to COVID-19. Material for sequencing was PBMCs or T cells enriched from blood (not recorded which). The CDR3 coding sequence is TGTGCCAGCAGTTACCTGGCCACAGATACGCAGTATTTT. As protein: CASSYLATDTQYF.